One and the same sample provided the 32 T cell receptor beta chains below, sequenced in a study of cytomegalovirus exposure and HLA in healthy donors. The PCR employed 60 Vbeta primers together with 13 Jbeta primers. The repertoire was sequenced with immunoSEQ multiplex PCR; TCRdb's copy has only in-frame clones and lacks some. The sample holds roughly 150,000 clones, 70% seen once. Sequencing used PBMCs. The receptors come from a man aged 18 to 30 in good health and CMV-seropositive.

This clone was seen more than once but under ten times. V is TRBV2 and J is TRBJ1-5; D is possibly TRBD1 (6 bases). The length of the CDR3 is 13 residues. V gave up 1 base and J gave up 9 bases, with 10 bases separating them. Germline V gives CDR1 SNHLY, CDR2 FYNNEI. For the CDR3, the DNA is TGTGCCAGCAGTGAAGGGAGGGGGGGGCCCCAGCATTTT. Translation: CASSEGRGGPQHF.

This clone was counted between two and nine times. The genes are TRBV7-8 and TRBJ2-5; TRBD2 aligns across 12 bases. This CDR3 has 14 residues. The V and J ends lost 5 bases and 4 bases, in that order; junction bases with no gene match: 2. Germline CDR1 and CDR2: SGHVS and FQNEAQ. The CDR3 sequence: CASSRTSGVETQYF. The CDR3 nucleotides are TGTGCCAGCAGCCGGACTAGCGGGGTAGAGACCCAGTACTTC.

As to this clone: Different DNA sequences within this sample yield the same CDR3. The V call is TRBV27, the J call TRBJ2-1, with D unresolved. There are 12 residues in the CDR3. CDR1 and CDR2 from the germline V gene are MNHEY and SMNVEV (reference sequence). V lost 0 bases and J lost 8, with 5 bases in between. This CDR3 is CASSLSRDEQFF. The CDR3 nucleotides read TGTGCCAGCAGTTTATCACGCGATGAGCAGTTCTTC.

The chain carries TRBV4-1 and TRBJ1-4, with 8 bases that match TRBD1. The V segment lost 3 bases and the J segment 3 bases; nucleotides outside the gene matches: 6. The CDR3 is 16 residues long. Germline CDR1 reads MGHRA; CDR2 reads YSYEKL. The CDR3 DNA follows: TGCGCCAGCAGCCATCCCCCGGACAGGGCTAATGAAAAACTGTTTTTT. As protein: CASSHPPDRANEKLFF.

The V call is TRBV30, the J call TRBJ1-5; D not certain. Germline assignment: CDR1 GTSNPN and CDR2 SVGIG (reference sequence). Trimming removed 2 bases at V and 7 bases at J, with 15 bases between. CDR3 length: 14 amino acids. CDR3 region: CAWSPGSAGQPQHF. The CDR3 DNA reads as TGTGCCTGGAGTCCCGGATCCGCAGGCCAGCCCCAGCATTTT.

The chain links TRBV19 to TRBJ1-6; TRBD1 aligns across 7 bases. The CDR3 spans 14 residues. Per the germline V gene, CDR1 is LNHDA and CDR2 is SQIVND (reference sequence). J gave up 7 bases and V 5 bases, and 5 bases lay outside the gene matches. The CDR3 DNA is TGTGCCAGTAGTTCGACAGGGTCGAATTCACCCCTCCACTTT. It specifies CASSSTGSNSPLHF.

The rearrangement links TRBV19 to TRBJ1-1; weak D call: TRBD1 (6 bases). The CDR3 runs to 14 residues. CDR1 and CDR2 from the germline V gene are LNHDA and SQIVND (reference sequence). V gave up 3 bases and J gave up 1 base, with 9 bases separating them. CDR3: CASSIATGNTEAFF. CDR3 nucleotides: TGTGCCAGTAGTATTGCGACAGGGAACACTGAAGCTTTCTTT.

V usage is TRBV11-3 and J usage is TRBJ2-3; the match to TRBD2 covers 9 bases. V was clipped by 2 bases and J by 6 bases; unmatched bases: 15. The germline CDR1 and CDR2 sequences are SGHNT and YENEEA. This CDR3 comprises 18 residues. DNA of the CDR3: TGTGCCAGCAGCTTAATCTGGGTCGGTGGCGGGAGGGCGGATACGCAGTATTTT. Protein sequence: CASSLIWVGGGRADTQYF.

The V gene is TRBV28, the J gene TRBJ1-5; TRBD1 matches at 9 bases. Germline V CDR1 and CDR2: MDHEN, SYDVKM. There are 16 residues in the CDR3. V was clipped by 3 bases and J by 3 bases; unmatched bases: 6. CDR3: CASSFNDRGVNQPQHF. CDR3 DNA: TGTGCCAGCAGTTTTAATGACAGGGGGGTCAATCAGCCCCAGCATTTT.

This chain connects TRBV2 to TRBJ2-1; no firm D call. V lost 9 bases to trimming and J lost 7 bases, with 10 bases between them. The CDR3 extends over 11 amino acids. CDR1 and CDR2 (germline): SNHLY, FYNNEI. CDR3 bases: TGTGCCAGTTTAAATGAGAATGAGCAGTTCTTC. Translation gives CASLNENEQFF.

The chain employs TRBV4-1 and TRBJ2-1; TRBD1 matches at 8 bases. The CDR3 is made up of 16 amino acids. The germline CDR1 and CDR2 sequences are MGHRA and YSYEKL. V lost 5 bases, J lost 0 bases, and 6 bases stayed unmatched. The CDR3 sequence is CASSWGGQGSYNEQFF. The CDR3 bases are TGCGCCAGCAGCTGGGGCGGACAGGGCTCCTACAATGAGCAGTTCTTC.

The rearrangement uses TRBV30 and TRBJ1-1; 8 bases match TRBD1. The CDR3 length is 12 residues. Trimming removed 4 bases from V and 7 bases from J; junction bases left unmatched: 5. The germline V gene has CDR1 GTSNPN and CDR2 SVGIG (reference sequence). CDR3 sequence reads: CAWIRGQVEAFF. Here the CDR3 DNA reads TGTGCCTGGATCAGGGGGCAGGTTGAAGCTTTCTTT. The full variable domain, with the rest looked up from reference TRBV30 and TRBJ1-1, is SQTIHQWPATLVQPVGSPLSLECTVEGTSNPNLYWYRQAAGRGLQLLFYSVGIGQISSEVPQNLSASRPQDRQFILSSKKLLLSDSGFYLCAWIRGQVEAFFGQGTRLTVV.

This clone was seen a single time. This sequence joins TRBV5-1 and TRBJ2-3; the match to TRBD2 covers 10 bases. The V segment lost 4 bases and the J segment 0 bases; nucleotides outside the gene matches: 11. CDR3 size: 18 residues. Germline V gene sequence: CDR1 SGHRS, CDR2 YFSETQ. This CDR3 reads CASSPTPLLAGSTDTQYF. The CDR3 nucleotides are TGCGCCAGCAGCCCAACACCCTTACTAGCGGGAAGCACAGATACGCAGTATTTT.

V is TRBV7-8 and J is TRBJ2-5; D perhaps matches TRBD2 (7 bases). Trimming stripped 4 bases from V and 5 bases from J, with 17 bases between. The CDR3 sequence is 15 residues long. Germline-derived CDR1 and CDR2 are SGHVS and FQNEAQ. CDR3 protein: CASSWAAKGGETQYF. The CDR3 DNA reads TGTGCCAGCAGCTGGGCGGCCAAGGGGGGGGAGACCCAGTACTTC.

The chain combines TRBV2 with TRBJ2-7; the D gene is possibly TRBD2 (7 bases). This CDR3 has 15 amino acids. The V gene's germline CDR1 is SNHLY and CDR2 FYNNEI. V lost 2 bases and J lost 1, with 12 bases in between. The CDR3 here is CASSETGGQSYEQYV. CDR3 nucleotide sequence: TGTGCCAGCAGTGAAACCGGGGGGCAATCCTACGAGCAGTACGTC.

Only one count was recorded for this clone. The chain uses TRBV4-2 and TRBJ2-5; TRBD2 agrees at 8 bases. CDR1 and CDR2 (germline): LGHNA, YNFKEQ. The V and J ends lost 1 base and 2 bases, in that order; junction bases with no gene match: 3. The CDR3 length is 15 residues. The CDR3 DNA is TGTGCCAGCAGCCAAGCCGGGGGGGATCAAGAGACCCAGTACTTC. Its protein product is CASSQAGGDQETQYF.

In its sample, this clone was seen once. This sequence joins TRBV9 and TRBJ2-1; D not certain. This CDR3 is built from 15 residues. V was clipped by 0 bases and J by 0 bases, with 7 bases between them. Germline values: CDR1 SGDLS, CDR2 YYNGEE. The CDR3 DNA is TGTGCCAGCAGCGTAGCCCACAGCTCCTACAATGAGCAGTTCTTC. This encodes CASSVAHSSYNEQFF.

This clone appeared a few times. This sequence joins TRBV30 and TRBJ2-5, with D perhaps matching TRBD2 (6 bases). Germline CDR1 and CDR2: GTSNPN and SVGIG (reference sequence). The CDR3 is 15 amino acids. The V gene lost 2 bases and the J gene lost 1 base, with 14 bases spanning the gap. The CDR3, as DNA: TGTGCCTGGAGTCCCCCGGGGACTGGCCAAGAGACCCAGTACTTC. This translates into CAWSPPGTGQETQYF.

This clone appeared once. The gene calls are TRBV27 and TRBJ1-2; 9 nucleotides agree with TRBD1. Germline CDR1 and CDR2: MNHEY and SMNVEV (reference sequence). Unmatched junction bases numbered 7, after V lost 7 bases and J lost 4 bases. The CDR3 covers 14 residues. CDR3 bases: TGTGCCAGCACCTCCGGGACAGGGAGCTATGGCTACACCTTC. Translation gives CASTSGTGSYGYTF.

J is TRBJ1-4 and V is TRBV5-1; 10 positions match TRBD1. With V trimmed by 4 bases and J by 6 bases, 3 bases remained unmatched. The CDR3 totals 14 residues. The germline V gene has CDR1 SGHRS and CDR2 YFSETQ. The CDR3 is CASSPDRGDEKLFF. The CDR3 coding sequence is TGCGCCAGCAGCCCGGACAGGGGGGATGAAAAACTGTTTTTT.

The genes are TRBV19 and TRBJ2-7, with 9 bases fitting TRBD2. The germline V gene encodes CDR1 LNHDA and CDR2 SQIVND (reference sequence). The CDR3 runs to 17 residues. V lost 5 bases, J lost 2 bases, and 13 bases stayed unmatched. In DNA, the CDR3 is TGTGCCAGTAGTCCCTCACCCAATAGCGGGGGAGCCTACGAGCAGTACGTC. This translates into CASSPSPNSGGAYEQYV.

This clone was seen only a few times. The chain has TRBV7-2 and TRBJ2-7; 11 nucleotides align to TRBD2. J was trimmed by 2 bases and V by 5 bases; bases with no gene match: 5. The germline gives CDR1 SGHTA, CDR2 FQGNSA. This CDR3 comprises 15 residues. The CDR3 sequence: CASSMTSGATYEQYV. In DNA form, the CDR3 reads TGTGCCAGCAGCATGACTAGCGGGGCGACCTACGAGCAGTACGTC.

This clone was detected only a few times. V and J are TRBV11-3 and TRBJ2-3, with 8 bases fitting TRBD2. V shed 5 bases, J shed 2 bases, and the junction held 3 bases outside the gene matches. Germline CDR1 reads SGHNT; CDR2 reads YENEEA. The CDR3 extends over 14 amino acids. The chain's CDR3 is CASSRLANTDTQYF. The CDR3 DNA is TGTGCCAGCAGCCGACTAGCGAACACAGATACGCAGTATTTT.

The chain is built from TRBV4-2 and TRBJ2-1; possible D gene TRBD2, 5 bases. Looked up from germline, CDR1 is LGHNA and CDR2 is YNFKEQ. V was cut by 2 bases and J by 6 bases, with 23 bases left in between. The CDR3 has 18 amino acids. The CDR3 sequence is CASSQSKDFPSLVNEQFF. CDR3 coding DNA: TGTGCCAGCAGCCAATCAAAGGACTTCCCATCGCTCGTCAATGAGCAGTTCTTC.

The J gene is TRBJ2-3, the V gene TRBV9; TRBD2 aligns across 15 bases. CDR1 is SGDLS, CDR2 YYNGEE, per germline. The CDR3 length is 20 residues. Trimming removed 8 bases from V and 4 bases from J; junction bases left unmatched: 20. CDR3 sequence reads: CASSPRRGLAGGRGADTQYF. DNA for the CDR3: TGTGCCAGTTCCCCTCGGAGGGGACTAGCGGGAGGCCGGGGGGCAGATACGCAGTATTTT.

The rearrangement uses TRBV6-8 and TRBJ2-7; 14 bases match TRBD2. The CDR3 contains 16 residues. V shed 7 bases and J 7 bases; nucleotides not matched to a gene: 12. Germline V gene sequence: CDR1 MNHGY, CDR2 SAAAGT. The CDR3 region has the DNA TGTGCCAGCAATTTTAGACTAGCGGGAGGGCCGAGGGAGCAGTACGTC. Amino acid sequence: CASNFRLAGGPREQYV.

This clone has only a few counts. The chain couples TRBV7-8 to TRBJ2-5; D perhaps matches TRBD1 (6 bases). There are 14 residues in the CDR3. The germline gives CDR1 SGHVS, CDR2 FQNEAQ. Trimming removed 0 bases from V and 2 bases from J, with 7 bases in between. CDR3 bases: TGTGCCAGCAGCTTAGCCGGACAGCAAGAGACCCAGTACTTC. This sequence encodes CASSLAGQQETQYF.

This clone showed up just a few times. V is TRBV4-1 and J is TRBJ2-5; 9 nucleotides agree with TRBD2. The J segment lost 5 bases and the V segment lost 6 bases, leaving 16 bases of the junction unmatched. There are 17 residues in the CDR3. Germline assignment: CDR1 MGHRA and CDR2 YSYEKL. The CDR3, as DNA: TGCGCCAGCAGTTCTTTACCCGGGACTAGCTGGAGGGAGACCCAGTACTTC. Protein product: CASSSLPGTSWRETQYF.

The CDR3 DNA reads TGTGCCAGCAGTTACGTCATTAGCACTGAGCAGTTCTTC. Protein product: CASSYVISTEQFF. The genes are TRBV6-5 and TRBJ2-1; D remains ambiguous. CDR1 MNHEY and CDR2 SVGAGI come from the germline V gene. With 2 bases removed from V and 9 bases from J, the gap between germline ends came to 11 bases. The CDR3 runs to 13 residues.

Concerning this clone: Other DNA sequences in the same sample also yield this CDR3. The chain has TRBV5-6 and TRBJ2-5; D may be TRBD1 (6 bases). This CDR3 region has 14 residues. Germline V gene data show CDR1 as SGHDT and CDR2 as YYEEEE. V gave up 7 bases and J gave up 3 bases, with 16 bases separating them. This CDR3 is CASGPWGQEETQYF. The CDR3 coding sequence is TGTGCCAGCGGCCCTTGGGGGCAGGAAGAGACCCAGTACTTC.

This clone appeared once. V and J are TRBV6-1 and TRBJ1-5; D is possibly TRBD1 (6 bases). The germline V gene has CDR1 MNHNS and CDR2 SASEGT. The CDR3 is made up of 18 amino acids. The V end lost 6 bases, the J end lost 0 bases, and 21 bases lay between the germline ends. CDR3 sequence: CASREQGFPEYSNQPQHF. CDR3 in DNA: TGTGCCAGCAGGGAACAGGGATTCCCCGAATATAGCAATCAGCCCCAGCATTTT.

V gene TRBV7-8 combines with J gene TRBJ1-2; possibly TRBD1 for D (5 bases). V was cut by 5 bases and J by 0 bases, with 13 bases left in between. Germline CDR1 is SGHVS and CDR2 is FQNEAQ. This CDR3 has 15 amino acids. The DNA for the CDR3 is TGTGCCAGCAGCGCCTCAGGGCAACCTAACTATGGCTACACCTTC. This codes for CASSASGQPNYGYTF.